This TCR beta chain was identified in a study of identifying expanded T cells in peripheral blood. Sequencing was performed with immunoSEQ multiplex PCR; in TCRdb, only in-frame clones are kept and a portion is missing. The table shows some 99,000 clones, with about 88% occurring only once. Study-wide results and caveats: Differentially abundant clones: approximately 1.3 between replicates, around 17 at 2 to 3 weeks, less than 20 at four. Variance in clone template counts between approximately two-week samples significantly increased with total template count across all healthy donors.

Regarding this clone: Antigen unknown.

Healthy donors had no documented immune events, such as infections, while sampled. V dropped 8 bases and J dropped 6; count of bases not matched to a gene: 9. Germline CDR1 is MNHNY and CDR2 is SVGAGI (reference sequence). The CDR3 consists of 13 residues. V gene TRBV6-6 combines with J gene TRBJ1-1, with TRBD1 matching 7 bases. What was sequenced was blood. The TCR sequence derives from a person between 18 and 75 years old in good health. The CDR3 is CASFPGQFSEAFF. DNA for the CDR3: TGTGCCAGCTTTCCGGGACAGTTTTCTGAAGCTTTCTTT.